This TCR beta chain was retrieved from a study of blood T cell repertoires in COVID-19. Background on the study: There were acute and convalescent COVID-19 samples, and they came from the United States, Italy and Spain. T cells, B-cell-depleted T cells, or PBMCs supplied cDNA or gDNA.

Germline V gives CDR1 KGHSH, CDR2 LQKENI. Trimming pared 0 bases from V and 1 base from J, leaving 9 bases between. The CDR3 totals 15 residues. Per the original methods: Nucleated cell counts were estimated from reference gene primer amplification. Profiling relied on immunoSEQ multiplex PCR, and the TCRdb table lists in-frame clones only, not all of them. The V and J calls and the clone size are those of that table, but D and trimming were determined from the DNA. The table has about 210,000 clones, about nine tenths seen once. The sequenced material came from peripheral blood. The TCR originated in a woman in her 70s with acute or convalescent COVID-19. The chain links TRBV18 to TRBJ1-1; no clear D. CDR3: CASSPPLGTNTEAFF. The CDR3 DNA is TGTGCCAGCTCACCACCGCTGGGCACGAACACTGAAGCTTTCTTT. Full variable domain (remainder filled in from reference TRBV18 and TRBJ1-1): NAGVMQNPRHLVRRRGQEARLRCSPMKGHSHVYWYRQLPEEGLKFMVYLQKENIIDESGMPKERFSAEFPKEGPSILRIQQVVRGDSAAYFCASSPPLGTNTEAFFGQGTRLTVV.